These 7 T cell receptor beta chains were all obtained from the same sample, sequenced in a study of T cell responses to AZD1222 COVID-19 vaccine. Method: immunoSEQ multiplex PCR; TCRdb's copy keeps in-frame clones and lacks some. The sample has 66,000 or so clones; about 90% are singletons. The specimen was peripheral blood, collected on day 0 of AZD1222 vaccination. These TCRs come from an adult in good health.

The CDR3 region has the DNA TGTGCCAGCAGCTTGGGGACAGGGAGTCGTAACTATGGCTACACCTTC. It yields the protein CASSLGTGSRNYGYTF. The chain joins TRBV7-9 to TRBJ1-2; the match to TRBD1 covers 9 bases. CDR1 and CDR2 from the germline V gene are SEHNR and FQNEAQ (reference sequence). The CDR3 totals 16 residues. The V segment lost 3 bases and the J segment 1 base; nucleotides outside the gene matches: 6.

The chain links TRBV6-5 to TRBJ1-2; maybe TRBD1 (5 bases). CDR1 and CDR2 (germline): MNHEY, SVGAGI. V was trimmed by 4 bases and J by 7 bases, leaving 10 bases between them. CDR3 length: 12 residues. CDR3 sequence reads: CASSSWGGGYTF. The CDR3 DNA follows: TGTGCCAGCAGTTCTTGGGGGGGTGGCTACACCTTC.

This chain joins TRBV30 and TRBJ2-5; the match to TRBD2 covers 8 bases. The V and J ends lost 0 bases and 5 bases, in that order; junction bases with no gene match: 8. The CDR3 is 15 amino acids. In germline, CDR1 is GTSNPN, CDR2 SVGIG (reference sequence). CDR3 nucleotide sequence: TGTGCCTGGAGTGTGGGAGCGGGAGATTCGGAGACCCAGTACTTC. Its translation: CAWSVGAGDSETQYF.

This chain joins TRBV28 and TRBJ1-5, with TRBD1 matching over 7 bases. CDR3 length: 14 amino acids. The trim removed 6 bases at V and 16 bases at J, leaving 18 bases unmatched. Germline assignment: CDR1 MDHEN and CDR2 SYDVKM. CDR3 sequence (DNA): TGTGCCAGCAGCCCCGGGACCCGCCAGGGGGGCCACCATTTT. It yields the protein CASSPGTRQGGHHF.

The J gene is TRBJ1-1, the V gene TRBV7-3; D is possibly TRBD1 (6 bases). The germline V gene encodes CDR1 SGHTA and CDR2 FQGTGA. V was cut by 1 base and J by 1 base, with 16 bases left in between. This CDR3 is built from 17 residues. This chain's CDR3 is CASSLIPAGTRNTEAFF. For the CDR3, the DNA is TGTGCCAGCAGCTTAATTCCGGCCGGGACACGGAACACTGAAGCTTTCTTT.

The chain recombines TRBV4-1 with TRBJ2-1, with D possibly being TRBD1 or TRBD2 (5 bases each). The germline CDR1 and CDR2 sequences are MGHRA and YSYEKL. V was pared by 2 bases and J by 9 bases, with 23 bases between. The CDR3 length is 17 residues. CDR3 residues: CASSQLSSGTALGEQFF. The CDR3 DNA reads TGCGCCAGCAGCCAACTTTCTTCCGGGACCGCTTTAGGTGAGCAGTTCTTC.

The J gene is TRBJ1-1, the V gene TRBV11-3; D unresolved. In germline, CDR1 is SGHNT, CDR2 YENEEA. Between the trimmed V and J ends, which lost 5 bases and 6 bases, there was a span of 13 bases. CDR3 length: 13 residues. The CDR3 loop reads CASSPGVLAEAFF. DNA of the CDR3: TGTGCCAGCAGCCCGGGAGTTTTGGCTGAAGCTTTCTTT.